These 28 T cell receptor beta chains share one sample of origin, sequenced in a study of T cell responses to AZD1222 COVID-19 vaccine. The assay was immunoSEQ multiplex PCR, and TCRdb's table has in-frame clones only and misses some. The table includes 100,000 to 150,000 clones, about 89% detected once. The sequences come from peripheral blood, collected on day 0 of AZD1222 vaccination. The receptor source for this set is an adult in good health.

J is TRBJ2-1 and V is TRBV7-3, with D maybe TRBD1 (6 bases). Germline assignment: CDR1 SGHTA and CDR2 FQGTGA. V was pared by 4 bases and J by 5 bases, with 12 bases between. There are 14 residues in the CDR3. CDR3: CASSSFGQNNEQFF. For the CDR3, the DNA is TGTGCCAGCAGCTCCTTCGGACAGAACAATGAGCAGTTCTTC.

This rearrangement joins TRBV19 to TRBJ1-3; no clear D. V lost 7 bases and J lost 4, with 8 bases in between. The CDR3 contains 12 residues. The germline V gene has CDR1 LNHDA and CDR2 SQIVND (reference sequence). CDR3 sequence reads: CASKVGGNTIYF. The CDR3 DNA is TGTGCCAGTAAGGTTGGCGGAAACACCATATATTTT.

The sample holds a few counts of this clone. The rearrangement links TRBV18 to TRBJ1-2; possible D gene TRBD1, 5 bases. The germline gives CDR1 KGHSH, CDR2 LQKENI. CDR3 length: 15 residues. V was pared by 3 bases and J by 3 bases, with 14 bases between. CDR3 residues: CASSPTFRGDYGYTF. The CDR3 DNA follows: TGTGCCAGCTCACCTACGTTCCGGGGCGACTATGGCTACACCTTC.

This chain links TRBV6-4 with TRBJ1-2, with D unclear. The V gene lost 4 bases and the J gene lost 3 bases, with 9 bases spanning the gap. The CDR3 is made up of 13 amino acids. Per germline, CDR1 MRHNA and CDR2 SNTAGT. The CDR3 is CASSAGRDYGYTF. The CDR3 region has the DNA TGTGCCAGCAGTGCGGGTAGGGACTATGGCTACACCTTC.

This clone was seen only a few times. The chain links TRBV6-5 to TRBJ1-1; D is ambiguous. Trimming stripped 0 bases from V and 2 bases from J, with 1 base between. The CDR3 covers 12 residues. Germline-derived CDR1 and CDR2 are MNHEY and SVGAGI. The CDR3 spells CASSYSNTEAFF. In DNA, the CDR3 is TGTGCCAGCAGTTACTCCAACACTGAAGCTTTCTTT.

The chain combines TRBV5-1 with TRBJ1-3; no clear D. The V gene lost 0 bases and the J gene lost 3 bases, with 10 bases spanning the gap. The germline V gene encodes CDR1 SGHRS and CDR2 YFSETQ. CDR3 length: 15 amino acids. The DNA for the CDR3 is TGCGCCAGCAGCTTGGAGAGGCAACGTGGAAACACCATATATTTT. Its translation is CASSLERQRGNTIYF. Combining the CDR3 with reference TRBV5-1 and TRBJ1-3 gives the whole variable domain KAGVTQTPRYLIKTRGQQVTLSCSPISGHRSVSWYQQTPGQGLQFLFEYFSETQRNKGNFPGRFSGRQFSNSRSEMNVSTLELGDSALYLCASSLERQRGNTIYFGEGSWLTVV.

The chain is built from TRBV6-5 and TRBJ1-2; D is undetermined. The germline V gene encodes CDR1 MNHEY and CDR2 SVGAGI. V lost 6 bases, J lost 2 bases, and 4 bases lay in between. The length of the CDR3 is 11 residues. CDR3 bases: TGTGCCAGCAGCGGAAACTATGGCTACACCTTC. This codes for CASSGNYGYTF.

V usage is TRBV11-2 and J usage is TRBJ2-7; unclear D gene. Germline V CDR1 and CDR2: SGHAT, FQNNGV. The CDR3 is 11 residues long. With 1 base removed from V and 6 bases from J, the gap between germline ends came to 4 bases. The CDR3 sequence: CASSLAREQYF. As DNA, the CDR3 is TGTGCCAGCAGCTTAGCACGCGAGCAGTACTTC.

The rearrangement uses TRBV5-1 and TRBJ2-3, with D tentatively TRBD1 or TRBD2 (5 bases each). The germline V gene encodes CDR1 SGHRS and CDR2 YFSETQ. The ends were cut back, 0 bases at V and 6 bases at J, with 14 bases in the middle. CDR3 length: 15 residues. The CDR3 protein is CASSLVTRKGDTQYF. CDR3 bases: TGCGCCAGCAGCTTGGTCACTAGAAAGGGGGATACGCAGTATTTT. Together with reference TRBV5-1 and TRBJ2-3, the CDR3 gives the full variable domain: KAGVTQTPRYLIKTRGQQVTLSCSPISGHRSVSWYQQTPGQGLQFLFEYFSETQRNKGNFPGRFSGRQFSNSRSEMNVSTLELGDSALYLCASSLVTRKGDTQYFGPGTRLTVL.

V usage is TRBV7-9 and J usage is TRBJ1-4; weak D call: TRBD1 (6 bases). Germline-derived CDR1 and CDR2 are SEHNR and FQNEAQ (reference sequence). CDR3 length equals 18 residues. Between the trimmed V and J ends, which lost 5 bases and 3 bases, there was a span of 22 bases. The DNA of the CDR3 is TGTGCCAGCAGCCCCCGGGACACCCACCTCGGAGCTAATGAAAAACTGTTTTTT. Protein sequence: CASSPRDTHLGANEKLFF.

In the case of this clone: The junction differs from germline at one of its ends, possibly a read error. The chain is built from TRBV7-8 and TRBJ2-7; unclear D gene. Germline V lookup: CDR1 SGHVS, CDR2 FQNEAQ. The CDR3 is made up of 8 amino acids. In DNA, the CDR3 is TGTGCCAGCAGCCCGCACCTCTTC. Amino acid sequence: CASSPHLF. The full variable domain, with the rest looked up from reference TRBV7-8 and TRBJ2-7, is GAGVSQSPRYKVAKRGQDVALRCDPISGHVSLFWYQQALGQGPEFLTYFQNEAQLDKSGLPSDRFFAERPEGSVSTLKIQRTQQEDSAVYLCASSPHLFGPGTRLTVT.

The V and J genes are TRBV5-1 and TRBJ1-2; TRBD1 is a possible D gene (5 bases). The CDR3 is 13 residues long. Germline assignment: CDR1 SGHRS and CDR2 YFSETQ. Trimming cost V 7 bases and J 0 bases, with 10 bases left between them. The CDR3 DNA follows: TGCGCCAGCCAGACAGAAGCTAACTATGGCTACACCTTC. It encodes CASQTEANYGYTF.

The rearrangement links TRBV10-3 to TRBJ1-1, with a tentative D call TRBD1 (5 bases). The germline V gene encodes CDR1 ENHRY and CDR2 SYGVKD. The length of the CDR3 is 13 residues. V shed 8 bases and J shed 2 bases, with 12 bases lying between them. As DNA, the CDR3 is TGTGCCATCGCAGGGCAGGGAAACACTGAAGCTTTCTTT. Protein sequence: CAIAGQGNTEAFF.

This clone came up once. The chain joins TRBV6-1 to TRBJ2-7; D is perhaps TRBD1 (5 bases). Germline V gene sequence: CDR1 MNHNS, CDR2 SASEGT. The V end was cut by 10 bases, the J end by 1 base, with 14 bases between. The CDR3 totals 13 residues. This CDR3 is CATQGAGSYEQYF. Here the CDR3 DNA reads TGTGCCACCCAAGGGGCCGGTTCCTACGAGCAGTACTTC.

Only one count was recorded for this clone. The CDR3 region has the DNA TGTGCCAGCAGCTCCCGACAGGTTGACTCTGGGGCCAACGTCCTGACTTTC. The encoded protein is CASSSRQVDSGANVLTF. The chain has TRBV5-5 and TRBJ2-6; possibly TRBD1 for D (6 bases). The germline V gene has CDR1 SGHKS and CDR2 YYEKEE (reference sequence). V was cut by 3 bases and J by 0 bases, with 13 bases left in between. The CDR3 extends over 17 amino acids.

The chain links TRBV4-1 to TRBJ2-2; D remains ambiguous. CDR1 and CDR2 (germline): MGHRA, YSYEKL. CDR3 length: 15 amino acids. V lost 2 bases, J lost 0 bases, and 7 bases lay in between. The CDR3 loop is CASSQLIANTGELFF. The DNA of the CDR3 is TGCGCCAGCAGCCAACTGATCGCGAACACCGGGGAGCTGTTTTTT.

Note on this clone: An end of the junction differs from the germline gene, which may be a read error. CDR3 protein: CSVQDTGELFF. CDR3 in DNA: TGCAGCGTTCAAGACACCGGGGAGCTGTTTTTT. This sequence joins TRBV29-1 and TRBJ2-2; D ambiguous. There are 11 residues in the CDR3. The germline CDR1 and CDR2 sequences are SQVTM and ANQGSEA.

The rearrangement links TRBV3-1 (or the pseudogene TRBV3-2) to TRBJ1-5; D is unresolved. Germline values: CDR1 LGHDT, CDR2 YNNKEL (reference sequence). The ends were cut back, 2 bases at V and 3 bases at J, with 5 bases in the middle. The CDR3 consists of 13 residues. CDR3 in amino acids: CASSQMVNQPQHF. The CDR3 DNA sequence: TGTGCCAGCAGCCAAATGGTCAATCAGCCCCAGCATTTT.

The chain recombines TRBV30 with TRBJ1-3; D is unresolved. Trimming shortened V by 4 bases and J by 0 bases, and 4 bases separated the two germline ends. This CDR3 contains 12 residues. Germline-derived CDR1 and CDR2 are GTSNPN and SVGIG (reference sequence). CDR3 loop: CAWKSSGNTIYF. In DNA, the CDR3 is TGTGCCTGGAAGAGCTCTGGAAACACCATATATTTT.

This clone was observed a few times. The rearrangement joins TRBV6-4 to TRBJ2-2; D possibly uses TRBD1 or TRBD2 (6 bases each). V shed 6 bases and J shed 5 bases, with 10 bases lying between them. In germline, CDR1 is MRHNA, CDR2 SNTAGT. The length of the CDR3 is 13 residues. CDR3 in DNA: TGTGCCAGCAGCCCGGGGGCGACCGGGGAGCTGTTTTTT. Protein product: CASSPGATGELFF.

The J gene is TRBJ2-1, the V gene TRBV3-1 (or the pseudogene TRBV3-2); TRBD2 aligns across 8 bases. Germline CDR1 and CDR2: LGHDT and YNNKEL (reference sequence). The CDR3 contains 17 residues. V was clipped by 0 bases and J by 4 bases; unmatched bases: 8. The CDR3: CASSQDLLAGIYNEQFF. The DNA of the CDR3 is TGTGCCAGCAGCCAAGATCTCCTAGCGGGTATTTACAATGAGCAGTTCTTC.

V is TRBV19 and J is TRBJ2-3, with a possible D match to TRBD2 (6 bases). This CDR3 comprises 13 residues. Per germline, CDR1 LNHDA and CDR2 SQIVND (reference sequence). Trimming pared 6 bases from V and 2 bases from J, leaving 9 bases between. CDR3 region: CASREGFTDTQYF. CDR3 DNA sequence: TGTGCCAGTAGGGAGGGGTTCACAGATACGCAGTATTTT.

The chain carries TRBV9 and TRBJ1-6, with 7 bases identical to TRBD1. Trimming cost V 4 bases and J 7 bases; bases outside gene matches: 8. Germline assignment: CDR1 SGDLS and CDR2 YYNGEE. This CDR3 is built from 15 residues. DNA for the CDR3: TGTGCCAGCAGCCCGGGACAGCGGGGCAATTCACCCCTCCACTTT. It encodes CASSPGQRGNSPLHF.

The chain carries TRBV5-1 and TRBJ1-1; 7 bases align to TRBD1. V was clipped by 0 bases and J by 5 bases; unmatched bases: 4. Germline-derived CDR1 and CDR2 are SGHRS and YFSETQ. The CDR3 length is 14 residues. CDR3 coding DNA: TGCGCCAGCAGCTTGGAGACAGGGCGGACTGAAGCTTTCTTT. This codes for CASSLETGRTEAFF.

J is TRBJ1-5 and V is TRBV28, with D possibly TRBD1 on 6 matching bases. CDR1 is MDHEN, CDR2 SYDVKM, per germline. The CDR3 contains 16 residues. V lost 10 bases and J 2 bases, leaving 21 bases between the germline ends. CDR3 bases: TGTGCCACCCAAGGGGGGGGATTTTTGGGCAATCAGCCCCAGCATTTT. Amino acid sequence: CATQGGGFLGNQPQHF.

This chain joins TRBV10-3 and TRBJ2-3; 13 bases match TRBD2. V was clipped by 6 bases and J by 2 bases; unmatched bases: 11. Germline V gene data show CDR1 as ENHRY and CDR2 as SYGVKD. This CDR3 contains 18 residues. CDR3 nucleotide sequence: TGTGCCATCAGCCGCGGACTAGCGGGGGCGCTACTCACAGATACGCAGTATTTT. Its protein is CAISRGLAGALLTDTQYF.

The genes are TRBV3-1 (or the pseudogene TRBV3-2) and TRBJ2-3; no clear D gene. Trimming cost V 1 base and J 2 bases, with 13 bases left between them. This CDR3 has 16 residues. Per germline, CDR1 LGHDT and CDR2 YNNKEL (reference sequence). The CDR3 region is CASSQGLAVATDTQYF. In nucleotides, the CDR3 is TGTGCCAGCAGCCAAGGGTTAGCTGTAGCCACAGATACGCAGTATTTT.

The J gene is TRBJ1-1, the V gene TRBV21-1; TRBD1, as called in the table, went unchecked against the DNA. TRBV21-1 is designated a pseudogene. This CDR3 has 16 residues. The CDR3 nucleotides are TGTGCCAGCAGCAAAGCGGGGCAGGGAAGAAACACTGAAGCTTTCTTT. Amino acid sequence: CASSKAGQGRNTEAFF.